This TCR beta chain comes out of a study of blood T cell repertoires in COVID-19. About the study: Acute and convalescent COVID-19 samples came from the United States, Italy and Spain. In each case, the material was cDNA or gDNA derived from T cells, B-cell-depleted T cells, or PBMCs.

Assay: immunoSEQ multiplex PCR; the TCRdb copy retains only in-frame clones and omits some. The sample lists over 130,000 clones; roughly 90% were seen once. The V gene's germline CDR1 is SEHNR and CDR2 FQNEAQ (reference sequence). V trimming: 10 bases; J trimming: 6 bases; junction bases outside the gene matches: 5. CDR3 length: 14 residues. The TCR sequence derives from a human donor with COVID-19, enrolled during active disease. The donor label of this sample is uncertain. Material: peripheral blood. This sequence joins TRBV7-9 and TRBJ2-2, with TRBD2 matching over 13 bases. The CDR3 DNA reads TGTGCCATCCCGGGACTAGCGGGGTCCGGGGAGCTGTTTTTT. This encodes CAIPGLAGSGELFF.